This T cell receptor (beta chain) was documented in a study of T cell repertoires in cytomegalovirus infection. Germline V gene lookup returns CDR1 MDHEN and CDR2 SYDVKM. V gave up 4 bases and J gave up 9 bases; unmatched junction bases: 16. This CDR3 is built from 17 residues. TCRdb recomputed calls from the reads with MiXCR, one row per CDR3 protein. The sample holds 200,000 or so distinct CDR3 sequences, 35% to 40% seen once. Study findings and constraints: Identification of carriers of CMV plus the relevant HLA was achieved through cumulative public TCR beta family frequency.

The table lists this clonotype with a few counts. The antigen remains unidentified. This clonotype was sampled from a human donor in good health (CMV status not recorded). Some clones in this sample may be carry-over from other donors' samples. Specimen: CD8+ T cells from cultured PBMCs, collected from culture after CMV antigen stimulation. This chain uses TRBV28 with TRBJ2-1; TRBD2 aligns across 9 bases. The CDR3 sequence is CASSSAPFERAGGEQFF. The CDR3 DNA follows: TGTGCCAGCAGTTCAGCCCCCTTTGAAAGAGCGGGAGGTGAGCAGTTCTTC.